The 30 T cell receptor beta chains below come from one sample, sequenced in a study of T-cell memory formation after mild COVID-19. One entry per CDR3 protein results from TCRdb running MiXCR on the 5' RACE reads. The top ten hold under 25% of the sample, which has fewer than 350,000 distinct CDR3 sequences, roughly 18% seen once. Input material: PBMCs or a T cell subset sorted from them (not recorded which). Receptor source: a man younger than 30 who had mild COVID-19 (a few samples of this study predate the infection). Cell type and time point are not known.

This clonotype was observed a few times. This CDR3 reads CSVSRGGTGELFF. CDR3 DNA sequence: TGCAGCGTTTCCAGGGGGGGCACCGGGGAGCTGTTTTTT. The chain links TRBV29-1 to TRBJ2-2, with D perhaps matching TRBD1 or TRBD2 (7 bases each). The CDR3 has 13 amino acids. V lost 5 bases and J 4 bases, leaving 11 bases between the germline ends. CDR1 and CDR2 (germline): SQVTM, ANQGSEA.

J is TRBJ1-5 and V is TRBV19; possibly TRBD1 for D (6 bases). The V gene's germline CDR1 is LNHDA and CDR2 SQIVND (reference sequence). This CDR3 spans 16 amino acids. The V end lost 3 bases, the J end lost 6 bases, and 18 bases lay between the germline ends. In DNA, the CDR3 is TGTGCCAGTAGTATGGTGGCAGGGGCGGATCGTCAGCCCCAGCATTTT. Its protein product is CASSMVAGADRQPQHF.

This clonotype appeared many times. The gene calls are TRBV5-1 and TRBJ2-1; D tentatively fits TRBD1 or TRBD2 (7 bases each). Deletions cut 0 bases from V and 4 bases from J, with 14 bases between. The CDR3 is 16 amino acids. Germline loops: CDR1 SGHRS, CDR2 YFSETQ. The CDR3, as DNA: TGCGCCAGCAGCTTGGCCGCAGGGGGGGTATACAATGAGCAGTTCTTC. This sequence encodes CASSLAAGGVYNEQFF.

This clonotype was found a few times. The chain employs TRBV7-2 and TRBJ2-3, with no clear D. The length of the CDR3 is 15 residues. Germline lookup yields CDR1 SGHTA and CDR2 FQGNSA. The V gene lost 3 bases and the J gene lost 6 bases, with 16 bases spanning the gap. CDR3 amino acids: CASSFLGNSLDTQYF. CDR3 nucleotide sequence: TGTGCCAGCAGCTTTTTGGGAAATTCGTTGGATACGCAGTATTTT.

The chain joins TRBV11-3 to TRBJ2-5, with D tentatively TRBD1 (6 bases). Germline V lookup: CDR1 SGHNT, CDR2 YENEEA. The CDR3 length is 13 residues. Trimming left V 6 bases short and J 0 bases short, with 8 bases between. This CDR3 reads CASSWTDQETQYF. CDR3 sequence (DNA): TGTGCCAGCAGTTGGACAGACCAAGAGACCCAGTACTTC. Complete variable domain (other parts from reference TRBV11-3 and TRBJ2-5): EAGVVQSPRYKIIEKKQPVAFWCNPISGHNTLYWYLQNLGQGPELLIRYENEEAVDDSQLPKDRFSAERLKGVDSTLKIQPAELGDSAVYLCASSWTDQETQYFGPGTRLLVL.

The rearrangement links TRBV4-3 to TRBJ2-3; TRBD2 aligns across 9 bases. The CDR3 covers 16 residues. Germline assignment: CDR1 LGHNA and CDR2 YSLEER. Trimming removed 5 bases from V and 3 bases from J; junction bases left unmatched: 9. The CDR3 is CASSRIGGGATDTQYF. The CDR3, as DNA: TGCGCCAGCAGCAGGATAGGCGGGGGGGCAACAGATACGCAGTATTTT.

The rearrangement links TRBV3-1 to TRBJ2-5, with D possibly TRBD1 on 5 matching bases. The CDR3 contains 16 residues. V shed 0 bases and J shed 3 bases, with 14 bases lying between them. The germline gives CDR1 LGHDT, CDR2 YNNKEL (reference sequence). In DNA, the CDR3 is TGTGCCAGCAGCCAAGATTTGGGGCAGGGAAAAGAGACCCAGTACTTC. Translating gives CASSQDLGQGKETQYF.

This clonotype was seen a few times. This rearrangement joins TRBV4-2 to TRBJ2-1; unclear D gene. CDR3 size: 15 residues. V dropped 0 bases and J dropped 4 bases, with 10 bases sitting between them. The germline V gene encodes CDR1 LGHNA and CDR2 YNFKEQ. The CDR3 loop is CASSQDATAYNEQFF. CDR3 DNA sequence: TGTGCCAGCAGCCAAGATGCAACGGCTTACAATGAGCAGTTCTTC.

The chain carries TRBV5-1 and TRBJ2-3; 7 bases align to TRBD2. The CDR3 loop spans 15 amino acids. CDR1 and CDR2 (germline): SGHRS, YFSETQ. V was pared by 2 bases and J by 9 bases, with 12 bases of the junction left unmatched. CDR3 residues: CASSLSAGVIRTQYF. Here the CDR3 DNA reads TGCGCCAGCAGCTTATCGGCGGGGGTGATAAGAACGCAGTATTTT. Looking up the rest from reference TRBV5-1 and TRBJ2-3 gives the full variable domain: KAGVTQTPRYLIKTRGQQVTLSCSPISGHRSVSWYQQTPGQGLQFLFEYFSETQRNKGNFPGRFSGRQFSNSRSEMNVSTLELGDSALYLCASSLSAGVIRTQYFGPGTRLTVL.

This clonotype was seen repeatedly, ten times or more. The chain combines TRBV7-3 with TRBJ2-7; TRBD1 aligns across 9 bases. The germline V gene has CDR1 SGHTA and CDR2 FQGTGA. V shed 5 bases and J 8 bases; nucleotides not matched to a gene: 7. The CDR3 spans 13 residues. The CDR3 region has the DNA TGTGCCAGCAGCCCTGGACAGGGGAGTAAGCAGTACTTC. This translates into CASSPGQGSKQYF.

The sample holds a few counts of this clonotype. V gene TRBV13 combines with J gene TRBJ2-2; 10 bases fit TRBD1. The CDR3 has 15 residues. V dropped 5 bases and J dropped 7; count of bases not matched to a gene: 7. Germline V gene data show CDR1 as PRHDT and CDR2 as FYEKMQ (reference sequence). CDR3 nucleotide sequence: TGTGCCAGCAGCCCCATGGGACAGGGGTTCGGGGAGCTGTTTTTT. Translated: CASSPMGQGFGELFF.

A few counts support this clonotype. This chain connects TRBV9 to TRBJ2-3; 9 bases map to TRBD2. The length of the CDR3 is 17 residues. V lost 0 bases to trimming and J lost 3 bases; unmatched junction nucleotides: 8. CDR1 and CDR2 from the germline V gene are SGDLS and YYNGEE. The CDR3 protein is CASSVAKERGETDTQYF. The CDR3, as DNA: TGTGCCAGCAGCGTAGCTAAAGAGCGGGGGGAGACAGATACGCAGTATTTT.

Only a few counts were recorded for this clonotype. This chain links TRBV5-1 with TRBJ2-3, with 8 bases lining up with TRBD1. Losses at the gene ends were 4 bases for V and 5 bases for J; bases not matched to a gene: 12. CDR1 is SGHRS and CDR2 is YFSETQ in the germline V gene. The CDR3 extends over 16 amino acids. The CDR3 DNA follows: TGCGCCAGCAGCCCGCCGGGCAGGGGGCTGGAAGATACGCAGTATTTT. Translation gives CASSPPGRGLEDTQYF.

This clonotype was recorded a few times. The J gene is TRBJ2-2, the V gene TRBV14, with D possibly being TRBD1 (6 bases). There are 12 residues in the CDR3. V was shortened by 10 bases and J by 6 bases, with 12 bases between the two germline ends. The germline CDR1 and CDR2 sequences are SGHDN and FVKESK. The CDR3 DNA reads as TGTGCCACCGGCTGGGGGCCCGGGGAGCTGTTTTTT. Protein product: CATGWGPGELFF.

The gene calls are TRBV11-2 and TRBJ2-1, with D perhaps matching TRBD2 (5 bases). Germline V gene sequence: CDR1 SGHAT, CDR2 FQNNGV. Trimming cost V 5 bases and J 5 bases, with 13 bases left between them. The CDR3 extends over 14 amino acids. The CDR3 bases are TGTGCCAGCAGCCTGTCGGTGGAGGACAATGAGCAGTTCTTC. This sequence encodes CASSLSVEDNEQFF.

This rearrangement joins TRBV4-1 to TRBJ2-4; weak D call: TRBD1 (5 bases). Germline V gene data show CDR1 as MGHRA and CDR2 as YSYEKL. V was cut by 5 bases and J by 8 bases, with 13 bases left in between. The length of the CDR3 is 13 residues. CDR3 amino acids: CASSSIRGDIQYF. In DNA form, the CDR3 reads TGCGCCAGCAGCTCTATAAGGGGTGACATTCAGTACTTC.

The sample holds a few counts of this clonotype. CDR3 nucleotides: TGTGCCAGCAGTCCCCGGACCTCTGTGGGCACAGATACGCAGTATTTT. Translating gives CASSPRTSVGTDTQYF. The chain combines TRBV27 with TRBJ2-3; D is unresolved. The CDR3 is made up of 16 amino acids. Germline V gene lookup returns CDR1 MNHEY and CDR2 SMNVEV (reference sequence). The ends were cut back, 5 bases at V and 1 base at J, with 16 bases in the middle.

This clonotype was recorded a few times. V usage is TRBV29-1 and J usage is TRBJ2-7; a weak D match, TRBD1 (7 bases). Germline CDR1 is SQVTM and CDR2 is ANQGSEA. Trimming took 6 bases from V and 5 from J, leaving 20 bases between them. CDR3 length: 14 residues. CDR3 nucleotide sequence: TGCAGCGTCGTCGAACAGGGGAGGTGGAACGAGCAGTACTTC. Its translation is CSVVEQGRWNEQYF.

The chain links TRBV14 to TRBJ2-7, with 7 nucleotides matching TRBD2. Germline V gene sequence: CDR1 SGHDN, CDR2 FVKESK. This CDR3 has 16 residues. The V gene end was trimmed by 5 bases and the J gene end by 4 bases; junction bases not matched to a gene: 14. The CDR3 is CASSFGGRMALYEQYF. The CDR3 nucleotides read TGTGCCAGCAGCTTCGGGGGGAGGATGGCTTTATACGAGCAGTACTTC.

The J gene is TRBJ2-5, the V gene TRBV24-1; no clear D gene. The CDR3 covers 17 residues. Germline assignment: CDR1 KGHDR and CDR2 SFDVKD. The germline V and J ends were trimmed by 1 base and 5 bases, with 19 bases remaining between them. The CDR3 spells CATSDFVGIPSEETQYF. CDR3 sequence (DNA): TGTGCCACCAGTGATTTTGTGGGGATCCCGAGTGAGGAGACCCAGTACTTC.

This clonotype was seen a handful of times. The chain links TRBV10-3 to TRBJ2-5; no reliable D call. Trimming removed 6 bases from V and 5 bases from J, with 7 bases in between. The CDR3 consists of 11 residues. Per the germline V gene, CDR1 is ENHRY and CDR2 is SYGVKD. The CDR3 loop is CAIRTQETQYF. The DNA for the CDR3 is TGTGCCATCAGAACGCAGGAGACCCAGTACTTC.

V usage is TRBV9 and J usage is TRBJ1-2; 7 bases fit TRBD1. J lost 5 bases, V lost 4 bases, and 8 bases had no gene match. Germline V lookup: CDR1 SGDLS, CDR2 YYNGEE. The CDR3 sequence is 14 residues long. The CDR3 DNA sequence: TGTGCCAGCAGCATTTCGACAGGGAGGTATGGCTACACCTTC. This translates into CASSISTGRYGYTF.

This clonotype was observed a handful of times. The chain uses TRBV6-5 and TRBJ1-1, with no clear D. Trimming took 2 bases from V and 5 from J, leaving 9 bases between them. The germline V gene has CDR1 MNHEY and CDR2 SVGAGI. CDR3 length equals 13 residues. This CDR3 reads CASSYTTWTEAFF. In DNA, the CDR3 is TGTGCCAGCAGTTACACCACGTGGACTGAAGCTTTCTTT.

This clonotype was recorded a few times. The CDR3 bases are TGTGCCAGCAGCTTAGCCGTGGGGGGGATCAATCAGCCCCAGCATTTT. It is translated as CASSLAVGGINQPQHF. J is TRBJ1-5 and V is TRBV7-8, with a possible D match to TRBD1 (5 bases). Germline values: CDR1 SGHVS, CDR2 FQNEAQ. The CDR3 has 16 amino acids. V lost 0 bases to trimming and J lost 3 bases, with 12 bases between them. Filled out from reference TRBV7-8 and TRBJ1-5, the complete variable domain reads GAGVSQSPRYKVAKRGQDVALRCDPISGHVSLFWYQQALGQGPEFLTYFQNEAQLDKSGLPSDRFFAERPEGSVSTLKIQRTQQEDSAVYLCASSLAVGGINQPQHFGDGTRLSIL.

This clonotype was seen more than once but under ten times. This chain connects TRBV4-1 to TRBJ2-1; D ambiguous. The CDR3 sequence is 15 residues long. Trimming removed 0 bases from V and 4 bases from J, with 10 bases in between. CDR1 and CDR2 from the germline V gene are MGHRA and YSYEKL. In nucleotides, the CDR3 is TGCGCCAGCAGCCAAGAGTCTAGGCCTTACAATGAGCAGTTCTTC. Translation: CASSQESRPYNEQFF.

The chain combines TRBV14 with TRBJ2-3, with D possibly matching TRBD1 (5 bases). The CDR3 length is 16 residues. Per the germline V gene, CDR1 is SGHDN and CDR2 is FVKESK. Trimming stripped 4 bases from V and 2 bases from J, with 16 bases between. Here the CDR3 reads CASSRPWGATTDTQYF. CDR3 DNA sequence: TGTGCCAGCAGCCGCCCTTGGGGCGCCACCACAGATACGCAGTATTTT.

The chain is built from TRBV15 and TRBJ1-2; D not certain. CDR1 and CDR2 from the germline V gene are LNHNV and YYDKDF (reference sequence). The V end was cut by 0 bases, the J end by 8 bases, with 10 bases between. The CDR3 contains 13 residues. The chain's CDR3 is CATSRDTALGYTF. The CDR3 region has the DNA TGTGCCACCAGCAGAGATACGGCTCTCGGCTACACCTTC.

V gene TRBV6-2 or TRBV6-3 combines with J gene TRBJ2-7, with a possible D match to TRBD2 (6 bases). CDR3 length equals 14 residues. In germline, CDR1 is MNHEY, CDR2 SVGEGT. V lost 10 bases and J lost 5, with 21 bases in between. CDR3 sequence reads: CATLSSGALHEQYF. The CDR3 DNA follows: TGTGCCACCCTCAGTAGCGGAGCCCTCCACGAGCAGTACTTC.

This clonotype appeared once. V usage is TRBV11-2 and J usage is TRBJ2-1; the match to TRBD2 covers 13 bases. Germline V gene data show CDR1 as SGHAT and CDR2 as FQNNGV. This CDR3 contains 16 residues. Trimming at V came to 3 bases and at J to 7 bases, leaving 6 bases not matched to a gene. The CDR3 region has the DNA TGTGCCAGCAGCTTGACCGGGGGACTAGCGGGGAATGAGCAGTTCTTC. Encoded protein: CASSLTGGLAGNEQFF.

The chain joins TRBV6-1 to TRBJ1-2, with unresolved D. The germline V gene has CDR1 MNHNS and CDR2 SASEGT. This CDR3 is 17 amino acids long. V lost 5 bases and J 2 bases, leaving 21 bases between the germline ends. CDR3 loop: CASSYTVPIKRNYGYTF. CDR3 coding DNA: TGTGCCAGCAGTTACACCGTACCGATTAAGAGGAACTATGGCTACACCTTC.